The 13 T cell receptor beta chains below come from one sample, sequenced in a study of T cell responses to AZD1222 COVID-19 vaccine. Produced via immunoSEQ multiplex PCR; TCRdb's table is partial and in-frame only. The data show about 150,000 clones, approximately 92% seen once. Sequencing used peripheral blood, obtained 28 days after the second AZD1222 dose. The receptors originated from an adult who received the AZD1222 COVID-19 vaccine.

The chain carries TRBV19 and TRBJ1-1; D remains unclear. V dropped 5 bases and J dropped 2 bases, with 15 bases sitting between them. This CDR3 contains 15 residues. Germline loops: CDR1 LNHDA, CDR2 SQIVND (reference sequence). DNA of the CDR3: TGTGCCAGTAGTCTTCTGGGGTCATTAAACACTGAAGCTTTCTTT. Its translation: CASSLLGSLNTEAFF.

The rearrangement uses TRBV18 and TRBJ2-7, with D possibly being TRBD1 or TRBD2 (5 bases each). CDR3 length: 13 residues. CDR1 and CDR2 from the germline V gene are KGHSH and LQKENI. Trimming shortened V by 2 bases and J by 3 bases, and 8 bases separated the two germline ends. For the CDR3, the DNA is TGTGCCAGCTCACCAGGGGGAATCTACGAGCAGTACTTC. Its translation is CASSPGGIYEQYF.

This clone was recorded only once. The chain is built from TRBV5-6 and TRBJ2-1; TRBD2 matches at 7 bases. Germline CDR1 is SGHDT and CDR2 is YYEEEE. This CDR3 spans 18 amino acids. Trimming cost V 2 bases and J 2 bases; bases outside gene matches: 13. CDR3 sequence (DNA): TGTGCCAGCAGCTTCCCACTAACATTAGCGGGTCCCTACAATGAGCAGTTCTTC. Encoded protein: CASSFPLTLAGPYNEQFF.

The rearrangement uses TRBV24-1 and TRBJ1-4, with unresolved D. The germline V gene has CDR1 KGHDR and CDR2 SFDVKD. This CDR3 contains 13 residues. The V and J ends lost 7 bases and 5 bases respectively, with 10 bases between them. CDR3 protein: CATSEGWNEKLFF. CDR3 in DNA: TGTGCCACCAGCGAGGGTTGGAATGAAAAACTGTTTTTT.

The V call is TRBV7-3, the J call TRBJ1-2; the D gene is possibly TRBD1 (6 bases). The germline V gene has CDR1 SGHTA and CDR2 FQGTGA. Trimming took 5 bases from V and 2 from J, leaving 18 bases between them. The CDR3 length is 16 residues. The CDR3 reads CASSLSGGDGNYGYTF. The CDR3 nucleotides are TGTGCCAGCAGCCTTAGCGGGGGCGATGGGAACTATGGCTACACCTTC.

This chain links TRBV18 with TRBJ2-3, with D perhaps TRBD2 (5 bases). The germline gives CDR1 KGHSH, CDR2 LQKENI. This CDR3 spans 15 amino acids. Trimming took off 5 bases at V and 1 base at J, with 13 bases between the two ends. The CDR3 bases are TGTGCCAGCTCAATAACTAGTCCTGGCACAGATACGCAGTATTTT. Its protein is CASSITSPGTDTQYF.

V usage is TRBV5-6 and J usage is TRBJ1-1, with 7 bases lining up with TRBD1. Trimming at V came to 4 bases and at J to 1 base, leaving 7 bases not matched to a gene. The CDR3 sequence is 15 residues long. From germline, CDR1 is SGHDT and CDR2 YYEEEE. The CDR3 sequence: CASSPGGRGNTEAFF. CDR3 bases: TGTGCCAGCAGCCCAGGGGGACGGGGGAACACTGAAGCTTTCTTT.

The count of this clone is one. The DNA of the CDR3 is TGTGCCACCGGAGAGGAGTCTGGAAACACCATATATTTT. It yields the protein CATGEESGNTIYF. This rearrangement joins TRBV24-1 to TRBJ1-3; D is ambiguous. The CDR3 is 13 amino acids. The V gene's germline CDR1 is KGHDR and CDR2 SFDVKD. Trimming left V 9 bases short and J 1 base short, with 9 bases between.

Turning to this clone: In the same sample, other DNA sequences code for this CDR3. The gene calls are TRBV18 and TRBJ2-7; no reliable D call. The germline V and J ends were trimmed by 6 bases and 0 bases, with 6 bases remaining between them. The CDR3 is 12 residues long. Germline values: CDR1 KGHSH, CDR2 LQKENI. CDR3 region: CASSPSSYEQYF. CDR3 nucleotides: TGTGCCAGCTCCCCTTCCTCCTACGAGCAGTACTTC.

The count of this clone is one. Here the CDR3 DNA reads TGTGCCAGCAGCCCGGGACGGTACTACAATGAGCAGTTCTTC. Encoded protein: CASSPGRYYNEQFF. This chain connects TRBV13 to TRBJ2-1, with D perhaps matching TRBD1 or TRBD2 (5 bases each). The V end was cut by 5 bases, the J end by 3 bases, with 11 bases between. Germline V CDR1 and CDR2: PRHDT, FYEKMQ (reference sequence). The CDR3 totals 14 residues.

The chain carries TRBV6-5 and TRBJ1-1; 8 bases are shared with TRBD1. Per germline, CDR1 MNHEY and CDR2 SVGAGI. This CDR3 has 15 amino acids. After removal of 0 bases from V and 7 bases from J, the junction contained 7 bases not matched to a gene. The CDR3 DNA reads TGTGCCAGCAGTTACTCGGGGCAGGGGGCGTTTGAAGCTTTCTTT. It yields the protein CASSYSGQGAFEAFF.

This chain joins TRBV28 and TRBJ1-1; no clear D gene. The V end lost 2 bases, the J end lost 9 bases, and 10 bases lay between the germline ends. In germline, CDR1 is MDHEN, CDR2 SYDVKM. The CDR3 covers 12 residues. The CDR3 region is CASSLGEGQAFF. The DNA of the CDR3 is TGTGCCAGCAGTTTAGGGGAGGGCCAAGCTTTCTTT.

The CDR3 DNA sequence: TGCGCCAGCAGCTTGATGTCAGGTAATGGCTACACCTTC. It codes for CASSLMSGNGYTF. The chain is built from TRBV5-1 and TRBJ1-2, with no clear D. There are 13 residues in the CDR3. With 1 base removed from V and 6 bases from J, the gap between germline ends came to 10 bases. CDR1 SGHRS and CDR2 YFSETQ come from the germline V gene.